This T cell receptor (beta chain) was sequenced in a study of cytomegalovirus exposure and HLA in healthy donors. As for the study in general: Falling in the Caucasian-associated ancestry cluster were approximately 86% of 398 genotyped donors.

The PCR was carried out with 60 Vbeta primers and 13 Jbeta primers. Authors' analysis steps: Later, about 80 million unique TCR beta chains were counted in an analysis, and 10 million to 12 million of them were shared. Repertoires were generated with immunoSEQ multiplex PCR, while TCRdb's copy carries only in-frame clones and drops some. V, J and clone size are those of that table, while D and trimming were read from the DNA. The table has 90,000 to 140,000 clones, 77% seen once; the top ten hold roughly 8.6%. Study results and caveats: CMV serostatus was the sole immune exposure data available.

There are 14 residues in the CDR3. Germline CDR1 is SGHNT and CDR2 is YENEEA. The trim removed 6 bases at V and 1 base at J, leaving 5 bases unmatched. Points on this clone: What it recognizes is unknown.

J is TRBJ1-1 and V is TRBV11-3, with 7 bases that match TRBD1. This TCR was recovered from a woman in her thirties or forties in good health and CMV-seropositive. Material for sequencing was PBMCs. CDR3 DNA sequence: TGTGCCAGCAGACCCGGGACAGAGAACACTGAAGCTTTCTTT. This codes for CASRPGTENTEAFF. The full variable domain, completed using reference TRBV11-3 and TRBJ1-1, is EAGVVQSPRYKIIEKKQPVAFWCNPISGHNTLYWYLQNLGQGPELLIRYENEEAVDDSQLPKDRFSAERLKGVDSTLKIQPAELGDSAVYLCASRPGTENTEAFFGQGTRLTVV.